These T cell receptor beta chains were read from a single sample in a study of blood T cell repertoires in COVID-19. The protocol was immunoSEQ multiplex PCR, while the TCRdb copy is restricted to in-frame clones and leaves out a portion. Of a few hundred thousand clones in the sample, roughly 87% are singletons; the top ten hold around 3%. Material: PBMCs or T cells enriched from blood (not recorded which). Receptors originate from a woman aged 25 to 39 who had recovered from COVID-19. Both conserved end residues are part of each CDR3. D genes are given only for firm matches. Some rows mark clone size as missing; the rest say once, few, many or name a class of expanded clone.

j_call,clone_size,v_call,d_call,cdr3_aa,cdr3_nt
TRBJ2-3,many,TRBV6-2/TRBV6-3,TRBD2,CASSPRTSGGAVF,TGTGCCAGCAGTCCCCGGACTAGCGGGGGGGCCGTTTTT
TRBJ1-5,NA,TRBV7-2,NA,CASSLDPGVSNQPQHF,TGTGCCAGCAGCTTAGACCCCGGGGTCAGCAATCAGCCCCAGCATTTT
TRBJ1-5,NA,TRBV19,NA,CASSTTGLGNQPQHF,TGTGCCAGTAGTACAACAGGATTGGGCAATCAGCCCCAGCATTTT
TRBJ2-1,NA,TRBV24-1,NA,CATRAEGAPEQFF,TGTGCCACCAGGGCAGAGGGTGCCCCTGAGCAGTTCTTC
TRBJ2-1,NA,TRBV7-8,TRBD2,CASSLLAGGYLREQFF,TGTGCCAGCAGCCTCCTAGCGGGGGGCTATCTTCGGGAGCAGTTCTTC
TRBJ2-7,NA,TRBV6-5,TRBD2,CASTMFPSGSYEQYF,TGTGCCAGCACTATGTTCCCTAGCGGGAGCTACGAGCAGTACTTC
TRBJ2-2,NA,TRBV7-9,NA,CASSLGNGGVTGELFF,TGTGCCAGCAGCTTAGGAAATGGGGGCGTCACCGGGGAGCTGTTTTTT
TRBJ1-5,NA,TRBV18,NA,CASSPFQGTNQPQHF,TGTGCCAGCTCACCATTTCAGGGCACCAATCAGCCCCAGCATTTT
TRBJ1-2,NA,TRBV28,TRBD1,CASSEGQGYGGYTF,TGTGCCAGCAGTGAGGGACAGGGATACGGTGGCTACACCTTC
TRBJ2-3,few,TRBV9,NA,CASSVGGLTTQYF,TGTGCCAGCAGCGTAGGAGGGTTAACTACGCAGTATTTT
TRBJ2-2,few,TRBV24-1,TRBD2,CATSDRTSGNTGELFF,TGTGCCACCAGTGATCGGACTAGCGGGAACACCGGGGAGCTGTTTTTT
TRBJ2-3,NA,TRBV7-2,NA,CASSLESRGIDTQYF,TGTGCCAGCAGCTTAGAGAGTCGGGGAATAGATACGCAGTATTTT
TRBJ2-5,NA,TRBV27,NA,CASSLYPRETQYF,TGTGCCAGCAGTTTATATCCCCGGGAGACCCAGTACTTC
TRBJ1-2,NA,TRBV20-1,NA,CSARGEGGYTF,TGCAGTGCTAGGGGGGAGGGTGGCTACACCTTC
TRBJ1-1,NA,TRBV7-9,NA,CASSLASGRNTEAFF,TGTGCCAGCAGCTTAGCTTCGGGGAGGAACACTGAAGCTTTCTTT
TRBJ2-2,NA,TRBV27,NA,CASSSPGTGELFF,TGTGCCAGCAGTTCCCCAGGAACCGGGGAGCTGTTTTTT
TRBJ2-7,few,TRBV28,NA,CASSTPMSSSYEQYF,TGTGCCAGCAGTACCCCAATGAGTAGCTCCTACGAGCAGTACTTC
TRBJ2-7,NA,TRBV2,TRBD2,CASSELGLASSYEQYF,TGTGCCAGCAGTGAATTAGGACTAGCGTCCTCCTACGAGCAGTACTTC
TRBJ1-1,NA,TRBV6-2/TRBV6-3,TRBD1,CASSPDRVRAFF,TGTGCCAGCAGCCCGGACAGGGTGAGAGCTTTCTTT
TRBJ1-3,NA,TRBV9,TRBD1,CASSTVAGTGGNTIYF,TGTGCCAGCAGCACGGTGGCGGGGACAGGTGGAAACACCATATATTTT
TRBJ1-2,NA,TRBV4-1,NA,CASSQDSGQNYGYTF,TGCGCCAGCAGCCAAGATAGCGGGCAGAACTATGGCTACACCTTC
TRBJ2-7,NA,TRBV10-3,TRBD2,CAISGLAGSNEQYF,TGTGCCATCAGCGGACTAGCGGGGAGCAACGAGCAGTACTTC
TRBJ1-1,NA,TRBV30,TRBD1,CACRQGKAFF,TGTGCCTGTCGACAGGGAAAAGCTTTCTTT
TRBJ1-5,NA,TRBV28,NA,CASAYSNQPQHF,TGTGCCAGCGCCTATAGCAATCAGCCCCAGCATTTT
TRBJ1-1,NA,TRBV10-2,TRBD1,CASTGQGVNTEAFF,TGCGCCAGCACTGGACAGGGGGTGAACACTGAAGCTTTCTTT
TRBJ2-3,NA,TRBV19,TRBD1,CASRQQGADTQYF,TGTGCCAGTAGACAACAGGGGGCAGATACGCAGTATTTT
TRBJ2-1,NA,TRBV10-2,TRBD2,CASSLAGGPYNEQFF,TGCGCCAGCAGTTTAGCGGGGGGACCTTACAATGAGCAGTTCTTC
TRBJ1-4,NA,TRBV27,NA,CASSLLGEDEKLFF,TGTGCCAGCAGTTTATTAGGGGAGGATGAAAAACTGTTTTTT
TRBJ1-1,NA,TRBV2,TRBD1,CASSVEGAWAEAFF,TGTGCCAGCAGTGTCGAGGGGGCGTGGGCTGAAGCTTTCTTT
TRBJ1-5,NA,TRBV2,TRBD1,CASVSGDRGFQPQHF,TGTGCCAGTGTTAGCGGAGACAGGGGTTTTCAGCCCCAGCATTTT
TRBJ1-2,NA,TRBV15,NA,CATSRDFGLRDDYGYTF,TGTGCCACCAGCAGGGATTTTGGACTCCGAGACGACTATGGCTACACCTTC
TRBJ1-6,NA,TRBV7-6,NA,CASSPLPPSRGYNSPLHF,TGTGCCAGCAGCCCACTTCCCCCCTCTCGGGGCTATAATTCACCCCTCCACTTT
TRBJ2-5,NA,TRBV5-1,TRBD2,CASSKALAGSETQYF,TGCGCCAGCAGCAAAGCACTAGCGGGGTCAGAGACCCAGTACTTC
TRBJ1-1,NA,TRBV19,TRBD1,CASSKDRAHTEAFF,TGTGCCAGTAGTAAGGACAGGGCTCACACTGAAGCTTTCTTT